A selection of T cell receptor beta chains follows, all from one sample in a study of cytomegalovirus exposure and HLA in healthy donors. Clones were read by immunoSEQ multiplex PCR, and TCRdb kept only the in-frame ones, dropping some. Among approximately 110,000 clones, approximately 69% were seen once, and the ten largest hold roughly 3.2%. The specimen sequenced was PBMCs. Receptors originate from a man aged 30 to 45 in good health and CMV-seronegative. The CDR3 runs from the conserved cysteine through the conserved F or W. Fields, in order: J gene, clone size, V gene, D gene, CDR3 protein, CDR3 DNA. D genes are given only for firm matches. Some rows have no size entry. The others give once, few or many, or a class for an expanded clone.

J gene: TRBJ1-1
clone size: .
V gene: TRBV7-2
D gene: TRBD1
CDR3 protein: CASSLDRGRNTEAFF
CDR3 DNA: TGTGCCAGCAGCCTCGACAGGGGACGGAACACTGAAGCTTTCTTT

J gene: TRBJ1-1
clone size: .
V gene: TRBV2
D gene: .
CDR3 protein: CASSEALQAGLVTEAFF
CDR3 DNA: TGTGCCAGCAGTGAAGCGCTTCAAGCAGGGTTGGTGACTGAAGCTTTCTTT

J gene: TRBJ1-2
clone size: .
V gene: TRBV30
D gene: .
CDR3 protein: CAWSRELRGYTF
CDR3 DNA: TGTGCCTGGAGTCGGGAGCTTCGTGGCTACACCTTC

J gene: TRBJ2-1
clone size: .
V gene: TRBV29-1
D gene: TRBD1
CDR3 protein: CSVGRGTGVNEQFF
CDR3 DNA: TGCAGCGTTGGGAGGGGGACAGGGGTCAATGAGCAGTTCTTC

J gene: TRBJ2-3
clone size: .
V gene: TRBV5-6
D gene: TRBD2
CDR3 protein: CASSIGTSGVYRDTQYF
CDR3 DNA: TGTGCCAGCAGCATTGGGACTAGCGGTGTTTATCGGGATACGCAGTATTTT

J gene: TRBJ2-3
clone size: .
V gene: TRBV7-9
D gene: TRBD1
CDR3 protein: CASSPRGQSSTDTQYF
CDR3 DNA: TGTGCCAGCAGCCCCAGGGGGCAGTCTAGCACAGATACGCAGTATTTT

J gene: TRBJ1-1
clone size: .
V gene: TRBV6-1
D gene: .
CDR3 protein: CASSEYFGPSNTEAFF
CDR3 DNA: TGTGCCAGCAGTGAATACTTTGGGCCCTCGAACACTGAAGCTTTCTTT

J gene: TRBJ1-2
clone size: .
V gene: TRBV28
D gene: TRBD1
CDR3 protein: CASSPPDRGNYGYTF
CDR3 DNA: TGTGCCAGCAGTCCGCCGGACAGGGGGAACTATGGCTACACCTTC

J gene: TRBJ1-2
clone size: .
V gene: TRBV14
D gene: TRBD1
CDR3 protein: CASSQDQGTGRYGYTF
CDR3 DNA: TGTGCCAGCAGCCAAGACCAAGGGACAGGGCGGTATGGCTACACCTTC

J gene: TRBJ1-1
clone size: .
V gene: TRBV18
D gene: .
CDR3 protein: CASSPQDSQNPNTEAFF
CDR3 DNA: TGTGCCAGCTCACCCCAGGACAGCCAGAATCCGAACACTGAAGCTTTCTTT

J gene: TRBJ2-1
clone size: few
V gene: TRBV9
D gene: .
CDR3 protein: CASSVLPGDNEQFF
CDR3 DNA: TGTGCCAGCAGCGTACTACCAGGTGACAATGAGCAGTTCTTC

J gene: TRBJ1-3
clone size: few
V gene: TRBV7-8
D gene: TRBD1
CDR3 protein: CASSLVGGEGNTIYF
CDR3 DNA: TGTGCCAGCAGCCTCGTAGGGGGCGAAGGAAACACCATATATTTT

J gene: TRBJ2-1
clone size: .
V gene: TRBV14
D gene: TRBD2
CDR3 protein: CASSLGLAGGNEQFF
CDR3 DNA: TGTGCCAGCAGCCTCGGACTAGCGGGAGGTAATGAGCAGTTCTTC

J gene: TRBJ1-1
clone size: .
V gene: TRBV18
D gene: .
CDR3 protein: CASSQGTNTEAFF
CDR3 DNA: TGTGCCAGCTCCCAGGGCACGAACACTGAAGCTTTCTTT

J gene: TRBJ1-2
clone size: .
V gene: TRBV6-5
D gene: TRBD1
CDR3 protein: CASSYLDRDIGYTF
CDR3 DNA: TGTGCCAGCAGTTACTTGGACAGGGACATCGGCTACACCTTC

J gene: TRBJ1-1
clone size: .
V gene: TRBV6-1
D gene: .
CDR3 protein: CASSEGTDTEAFF
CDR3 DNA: TGTGCCAGCAGTGAAGGGACAGACACTGAGGCTTTCTTT

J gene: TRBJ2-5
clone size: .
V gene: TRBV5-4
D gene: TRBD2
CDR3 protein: CASSLSSGARQTQYF
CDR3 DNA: TGTGCCAGCAGCTTGAGTAGCGGGGCTCGGCAGACCCAGTACTTC

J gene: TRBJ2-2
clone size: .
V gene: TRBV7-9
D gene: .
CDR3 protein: CASSLVRGNTGELFF
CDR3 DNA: TGTGCCAGCAGCTTAGTACGGGGGAACACCGGGGAGCTGTTTTTT

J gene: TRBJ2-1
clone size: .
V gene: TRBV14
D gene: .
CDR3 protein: CASSQDWVGGEQFF
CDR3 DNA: TGTGCCAGCAGCCAAGATTGGGTCGGGGGTGAGCAGTTCTTC

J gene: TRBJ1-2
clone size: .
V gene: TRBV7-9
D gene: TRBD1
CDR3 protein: CASSLRAGGIGYTF
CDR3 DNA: TGTGCCAGCAGCTTACGGGCAGGGGGCATTGGCTACACCTTC

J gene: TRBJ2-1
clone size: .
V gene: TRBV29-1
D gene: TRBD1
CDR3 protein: CSVEGQVGYNEQFF
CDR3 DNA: TGCAGCGTTGAGGGACAGGTGGGCTACAATGAGCAGTTCTTC

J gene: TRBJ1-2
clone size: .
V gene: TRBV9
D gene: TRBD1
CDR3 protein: CASSVGDRGNNYGYTF
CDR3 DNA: TGTGCCAGCAGCGTAGGGGACAGGGGGAACAACTATGGCTACACCTTC

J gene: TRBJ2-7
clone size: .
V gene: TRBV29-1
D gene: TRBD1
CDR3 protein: CSVFSTGGPSYEQYF
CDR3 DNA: TGCAGCGTATTTAGCACAGGGGGCCCCTCCTACGAGCAGTACTTC

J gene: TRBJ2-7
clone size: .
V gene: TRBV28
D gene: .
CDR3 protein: CASTKDSQFSYEQYF
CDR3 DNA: TGTGCCAGCACCAAGGACAGTCAATTCTCCTACGAGCAGTACTTC

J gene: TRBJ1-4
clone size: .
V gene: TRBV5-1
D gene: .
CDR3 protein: CASKRVRETNEKLFF
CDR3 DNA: TGCGCCAGCAAGAGGGTGAGGGAAACTAATGAAAAACTGTTTTTT

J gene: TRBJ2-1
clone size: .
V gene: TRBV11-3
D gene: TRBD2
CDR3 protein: CASNPGTSGSDEQFF
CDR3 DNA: TGTGCCAGCAACCCAGGGACTAGCGGGAGTGATGAGCAGTTCTTC

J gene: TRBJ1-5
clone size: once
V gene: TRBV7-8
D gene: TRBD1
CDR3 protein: CASSEPGQGNQPQHF
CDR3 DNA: TGTGCCAGCAGCGAGCCGGGACAGGGGAATCAGCCCCAGCATTTT

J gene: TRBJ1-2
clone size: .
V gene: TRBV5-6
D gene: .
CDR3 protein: CASSQIGSRLNYGYTF
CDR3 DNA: TGTGCCAGCAGCCAAATCGGGTCAAGATTAAACTATGGCTACACCTTC

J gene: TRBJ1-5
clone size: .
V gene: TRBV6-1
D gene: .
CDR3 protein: CASSEQGGNQPQHF
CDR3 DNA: TGTGCCAGCAGTGAACAGGGAGGGAATCAGCCCCAGCATTTT

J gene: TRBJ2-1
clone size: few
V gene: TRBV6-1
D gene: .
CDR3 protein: CASSLETVYNEQFF
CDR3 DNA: TGTGCCAGCAGCTTGGAGACAGTATACAATGAGCAGTTCTTC

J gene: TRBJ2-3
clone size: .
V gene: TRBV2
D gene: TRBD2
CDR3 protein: CASSEAPTSSGPDTQYF
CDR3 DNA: TGTGCCAGCAGTGAAGCCCCGACTAGCTCCGGGCCAGATACGCAGTATTTT

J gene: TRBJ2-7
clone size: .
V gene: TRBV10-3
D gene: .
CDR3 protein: CAISRSESSYEQYF
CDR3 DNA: TGTGCCATCAGTCGGAGCGAAAGCTCCTACGAGCAGTACTTC

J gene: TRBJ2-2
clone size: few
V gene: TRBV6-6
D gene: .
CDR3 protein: CASSYFLAANTGELFF
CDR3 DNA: TGTGCCAGCAGTTACTTTCTCGCGGCGAACACCGGGGAGCTGTTTTTT

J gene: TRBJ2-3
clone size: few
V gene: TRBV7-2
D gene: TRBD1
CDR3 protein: CASSPGDRGQDTQYF
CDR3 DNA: TGTGCCAGCAGCCCAGGGGACAGGGGGCAAGATACGCAGTATTTT

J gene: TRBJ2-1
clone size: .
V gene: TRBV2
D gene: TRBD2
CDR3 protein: CASPSRGGPYNEQFF
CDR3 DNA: TGTGCCAGCCCCTCCCGGGGGGGTCCGTACAATGAGCAGTTCTTC

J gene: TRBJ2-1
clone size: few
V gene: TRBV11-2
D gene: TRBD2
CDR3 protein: CASRLAGGINEQFF
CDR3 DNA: TGTGCCAGCAGGTTAGCGGGAGGTATCAATGAGCAGTTCTTC

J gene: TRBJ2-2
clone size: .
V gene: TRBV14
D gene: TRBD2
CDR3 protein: CASSQVSGTRTGELFF
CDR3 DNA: TGTGCCAGCAGCCAAGTTAGCGGGACTAGGACCGGGGAGCTGTTTTTT

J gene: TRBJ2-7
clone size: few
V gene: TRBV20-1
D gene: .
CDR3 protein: CSGRQAYEQYF
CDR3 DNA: TGCAGTGGCCGACAGGCCTACGAGCAGTACTTC

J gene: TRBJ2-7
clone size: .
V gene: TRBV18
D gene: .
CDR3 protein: CASSPQRDNYEQYF
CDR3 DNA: TGTGCCAGCTCCCCGCAGAGGGATAACTACGAGCAGTACTTC

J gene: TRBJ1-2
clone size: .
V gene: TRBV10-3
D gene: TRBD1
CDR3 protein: CAITGDSLHGGYTF
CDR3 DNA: TGTGCCATCACTGGGGACAGTCTTCACGGAGGCTACACCTTC

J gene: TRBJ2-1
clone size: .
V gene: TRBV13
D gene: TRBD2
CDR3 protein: CASSLVGLANEQFF
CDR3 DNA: TGTGCCAGCAGCTTAGTGGGACTAGCGAATGAGCAGTTCTTC